This T cell receptor beta chain emerged from a study of blood T cell repertoires in COVID-19. Study-wide context: Both acute and convalescent COVID-19 samples were obtained from the United States, Italy and Spain. The cDNA or gDNA used as material had been derived from T cells, B-cell-depleted T cells, or PBMCs.

Trimming took 4 bases from V and 5 from J; bases not matched to a gene: 4. CDR1 is MNHEY, CDR2 SVGEGT, per germline. The CDR3 is 15 residues long. In the authors' methods: Researchers report that nucleated cell counts were estimated from reference gene primer amplification. Profiled with immunoSEQ multiplex PCR; TCRdb holds only in-frame clones, not every one. Clonal size and the V and J genes are those of that table, whereas D and trimming came from the DNA. The table lists about 240,000 clones, 80% to 85% of them singletons. The chain recombines TRBV6-2 or TRBV6-3 with TRBJ2-1; TRBD2 agrees at 11 bases. The specimen sequenced was peripheral blood. The receptor was isolated from a woman aged 55-70 years with active or convalescent COVID-19. The CDR3: CASSSGTSGNNEQFF. The DNA for the CDR3 is TGTGCCAGCAGTTCCGGGACTAGCGGAAACAATGAGCAGTTCTTC.